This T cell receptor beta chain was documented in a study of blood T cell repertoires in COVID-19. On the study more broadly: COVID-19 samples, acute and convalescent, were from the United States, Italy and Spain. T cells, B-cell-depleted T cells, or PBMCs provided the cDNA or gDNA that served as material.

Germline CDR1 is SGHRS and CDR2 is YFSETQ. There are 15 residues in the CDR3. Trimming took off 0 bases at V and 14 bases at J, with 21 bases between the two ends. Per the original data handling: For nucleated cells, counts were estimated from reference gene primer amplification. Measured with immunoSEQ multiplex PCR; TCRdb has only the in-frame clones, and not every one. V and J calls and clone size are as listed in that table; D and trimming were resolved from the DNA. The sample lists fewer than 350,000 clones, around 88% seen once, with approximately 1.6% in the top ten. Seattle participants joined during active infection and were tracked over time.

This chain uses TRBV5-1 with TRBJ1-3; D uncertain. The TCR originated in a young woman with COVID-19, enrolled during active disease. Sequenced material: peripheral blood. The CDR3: CASSLDAGMTELLYF. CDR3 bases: TGCGCCAGCAGCTTGGATGCGGGTATGACCGAACTCCTATATTTT. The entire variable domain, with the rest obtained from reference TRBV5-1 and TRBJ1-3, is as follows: KAGVTQTPRYLIKTRGQQVTLSCSPISGHRSVSWYQQTPGQGLQFLFEYFSETQRNKGNFPGRFSGRQFSNSRSEMNVSTLELGDSALYLCASSLDAGMTELLYFGEGSWLTVV.